One T cell receptor beta chain is described in this entry. Its antigen target is currently unknown. Base qualities are not recorded, but no much larger clone differs from it by a single base. Fluorescence-activated cell sorting was used to pull naive CD4 T cells, meaning cells that were CD45RO-negative and CD62L-positive, out of the PBMCs. Each donor gave roughly 54 ml of fresh peripheral blood, from which PBMCs were isolated by Ficoll density centrifugation. Cell sorting was carried out on a FACSAria III instrument, and a purity above 85% was achieved for all samples. This record comes from a study of human versus mouse CDR3 diversity and MHC coevolution (dated by TCRdb to about 2017). Some background on the complete study: The immunoSEQ assay was reported to detect one in 200,000 T cells and to minimize amplification bias from multiplex PCR. Across mouse and human samples, each sample had between about 5.5 x 10^6 and 1.7 x 10^7 valid reads. Human naive CD4 T cell repertoires served as a reference for TCR selection on multiple MHC II alleles, compared against human-TCR-locus transgenic mice with single MHC II. The human cohort comprised three healthy volunteer blood donors, one aged 30 to 39, one aged 40 to 50 and one aged 60 to 70 at collection. What the work shows at the level of the full study, not this receptor alone: Two of the three human donors showed the lowest clonal inequality scores among all compared groups. On average, humans had more CDR3 deletions and insertions than mice, indicating greater exonuclease and TdT activity. Repertoire diversity was not considered directly comparable between humans and mice because human T cells were selected on more than 5 MHC II alleles. The largest TCR beta repertoire, around 1.5 million clonotypes, was estimated by iCHAO1 for humans, a finding likely attributable to selection by multiple MHC II molecules.

There are 15 amino acids in the CDR3, from cysteine to phenylalanine inclusive. Only the CDR3 DNA is retained, 45 bases long and in frame from the first base. The germline V gene encodes CDR1 SGHTA and CDR2 FQGNSA. The V end loses 5 bases and the J end loses 6 bases, and a stretch of 20 bases separates them. Genomic DNA was extracted from the sorted cells using the QIAGEN blood and tissue kit and was quantified on a NanoDrop 1000. Deep sequencing and quantification of TCR alpha and beta chains were performed on the immunoSEQ platform by multiplex PCR of genomic DNA. The paper's processing steps were these. Annotation of the TCR sequences relied on IMGT gene and region definitions. Out-of-frame rearrangements were taken as a proxy for the preselection repertoire and were compared with in-frame clonotypes. The iCHAO1 estimator provided with the immunoSEQ platform was used to estimate repertoire size. A Gini index based on the Lorenz curve was applied to in-frame amino acid clonotypes to measure clonal inequality. The intersect function of the R package tcR was used to count shared clonotypes, and the Jaccard index was used to score similarity. Frequencies of V, J and V-J usage were subjected to principal component analysis with the R prcomp function, without normalization. TCRdb holds this immuneACCESS table with in-frame rearrangements only. Some clones are missing; in checked studies, unresolved V genes explain under half, and the rest has no known cause. D and trimming come from the DNA, and the V and J calls and clone size come from that table. The sample includes roughly 80,000 clones, with less than 95% observed a single time. The ten largest clones take up around 0.15% of the sample.

Rearrangement joined TRBV7-2 to TRBJ2-7, with a weak D call of TRBD1 (5 bases match). The specimen sequenced was naive CD4+ T cells from blood. This specimen's cell subset or site label, interpreted: CD45RO-negative CD62L-positive naive CD4 T cells. The TCR was taken from a person between 30 and 69 years old in good health. The CDR3 has the sequence CASSPTRDGVGEQYF. The DNA sequence follows: TGTGCCAGCAGCCCCACCAGGGATGGGGTCGGCGAGCAGTACTTC.